These 24 T cell receptor beta chains were sequenced from one sample in a study of graft-versus-host responses after intestinal transplantation. Which antigens these TCRs recognize remains unknown. Profiled with immunoSEQ multiplex PCR; TCRdb holds only in-frame clones, not every one. Of over 100,000 clones detected, 85% to 95% appear once; the ten largest clones hold under 3.5%. The sequenced sample was unstimulated CD8+ T cells sorted from spleen or lymph node cells, obtained before intestinal transplant. These receptors were taken from a human donor who received an intestinal transplant.

The V and J genes are TRBV15 and TRBJ2-3; a weak D match, TRBD1 (5 bases). The CDR3 loop spans 15 amino acids. Trimming pared 1 base from V and 5 bases from J, leaving 13 bases between. Per the germline V gene, CDR1 is LNHNV and CDR2 is YYDKDF (reference sequence). CDR3 nucleotides: TGTGCCACCAGCAGAGTGAGGCCAGGGAAAGATACGCAGTATTTT. Translation gives CATSRVRPGKDTQYF.

The V gene is TRBV9, the J gene TRBJ2-7; D ambiguous. The germline V gene has CDR1 SGDLS and CDR2 YYNGEE. This CDR3 spans 13 amino acids. V was cut by 0 bases and J by 3 bases, with 7 bases left in between. This CDR3 is CASSVGEVYEQYF. CDR3 DNA: TGTGCCAGCAGCGTAGGGGAAGTCTACGAGCAGTACTTC.

The rearrangement joins TRBV6-5 to TRBJ2-1; TRBD2 matches at 9 bases. V gave up 2 bases and J gave up 4 bases; unmatched junction bases: 6. Germline CDR1 is MNHEY and CDR2 is SVGAGI. This CDR3 region has 16 residues. Here the CDR3 DNA reads TGTGCCAGCAGTTACGGTGGTAGCGGGGGATACAATGAGCAGTTCTTC. This sequence encodes CASSYGGSGGYNEQFF.

This sequence joins TRBV13 and TRBJ2-7; 14 bases align to TRBD2. V shed 7 bases and J 3 bases; nucleotides not matched to a gene: 11. The V gene's germline CDR1 is PRHDT and CDR2 FYEKMQ (reference sequence). CDR3 length equals 17 residues. CDR3 region: CASIPRGTSGRLYEQYF. The CDR3 coding sequence is TGTGCCAGCATCCCCCGAGGGACTAGCGGGAGACTCTACGAGCAGTACTTC.

The genes are TRBV4-1 and TRBJ1-5; TRBD1 might be the D (6 bases). This CDR3 region has 15 residues. Trimming pared 3 bases from V and 0 bases from J, leaving 9 bases between. CDR1 and CDR2 from the germline V gene are MGHRA and YSYEKL. The CDR3 region has the DNA TGCGCCAGCAGCCACCGGGACAATAGCAATCAGCCCCAGCATTTT. Amino acid sequence: CASSHRDNSNQPQHF.

V is TRBV6-6 and J is TRBJ1-5; D gene ambiguous. The V gene's germline CDR1 is MNHNY and CDR2 SVGAGI (reference sequence). The CDR3 extends over 15 amino acids. V was trimmed by 6 bases and J by 0 bases, leaving 12 bases between them. The CDR3 DNA reads as TGTGCCAGCAGCCCCGATGGATATAGCAATCAGCCCCAGCATTTT. Translating gives CASSPDGYSNQPQHF.

The chain combines TRBV9 with TRBJ1-1, with 8 bases lining up with TRBD1. After removal of 4 bases from V and 0 bases from J, the junction contained 11 bases not matched to a gene. The germline CDR1 and CDR2 sequences are SGDLS and YYNGEE. This CDR3 is 17 amino acids long. The CDR3 coding sequence is TGTGCCAGCAGCCTTGGACAGGGACTAAATATGAACACTGAAGCTTTCTTT. Translated, it gives CASSLGQGLNMNTEAFF.

The chain recombines TRBV30 with TRBJ2-2; 8 bases align to TRBD2. This CDR3 region has 13 residues. V dropped 3 bases and J dropped 8; count of bases not matched to a gene: 5. Germline-derived CDR1 and CDR2 are GTSNPN and SVGIG (reference sequence). Written as DNA, the CDR3 is TGTGCCTGGAGCCCGGCTAGCGGGGGGGAGCTGTTTTTT. Its translation is CAWSPASGGELFF.

The chain is built from TRBV4-1 and TRBJ1-5; D call uncertain. Trimming took off 0 bases at V and 8 bases at J, with 8 bases between the two ends. This CDR3 contains 13 residues. Germline V gene sequence: CDR1 MGHRA, CDR2 YSYEKL. In nucleotides, the CDR3 is TGCGCCAGCAGCCAAGATTACCGGGAGCCCCAGCATTTT. This encodes CASSQDYREPQHF.

This rearrangement joins TRBV5-8 to TRBJ1-2, with 7 nucleotides matching TRBD1. The CDR3 is made up of 12 amino acids. Germline lookup yields CDR1 SGHTS and CDR2 YDEGEE. The ends lost 9 bases at V and 4 bases at J; junction bases unmatched: 6. The CDR3 DNA reads TGTGCCATCAGAGGGACAGTCTATGGCTACACCTTC. This encodes CAIRGTVYGYTF.

This rearrangement joins TRBV11-1 to TRBJ1-1; perhaps TRBD1 as D (5 bases). From germline, CDR1 is SGHAT and CDR2 FQDESV (reference sequence). V lost 4 bases and J 6 bases, leaving 9 bases between the germline ends. This CDR3 region has 12 residues. The CDR3 DNA follows: TGTGCCAGCAGCTATATGGGGCCTGAAGCTTTCTTT. Translated, it gives CASSYMGPEAFF.

The rearrangement uses TRBV28 and TRBJ2-7, with D tentatively TRBD2 (5 bases). Germline-derived CDR1 and CDR2 are MDHEN and SYDVKM. The CDR3 spans 15 residues. With 3 bases removed from V and 4 bases from J, the gap between germline ends came to 16 bases. CDR3 sequence: CASSFGGLTAYEQYF. The CDR3 coding sequence is TGTGCCAGCAGTTTTGGCGGACTTACGGCTTACGAGCAGTACTTC.

V and J are TRBV19 and TRBJ2-1, with TRBD2 as a possible D gene (5 bases). V was pared by 5 bases and J by 3 bases, with 11 bases between. Germline V lookup: CDR1 LNHDA, CDR2 SQIVND (reference sequence). This CDR3 contains 14 residues. CDR3 sequence (DNA): TGTGCCAGTAGTCCGCAGCGGTTCTACAATGAGCAGTTCTTC. Its translation is CASSPQRFYNEQFF.

J is TRBJ2-5 and V is TRBV12-5; 7 positions match TRBD2. Germline assignment: CDR1 LGHNT and CDR2 FRNRAP. The CDR3 runs to 16 residues. V lost 3 bases to trimming and J lost 5 bases; unmatched junction nucleotides: 12. The CDR3 DNA reads as TGTGCTAGTGGTTTTACGGGAGGAGCCACTTGGGAGACCCAGTACTTC. It yields the protein CASGFTGGATWETQYF.

CDR3: CASRDTEAFF. The CDR3 DNA reads as TGTGCCAGCAGGGACACTGAAGCTTTCTTT. This sequence joins TRBV28 and TRBJ1-1; unclear D gene. CDR1 MDHEN and CDR2 SYDVKM come from the germline V gene. The CDR3 totals 10 residues. Trimming took off 6 bases at V and 3 bases at J, with 2 bases between the two ends. The full variable domain, with the rest looked up from reference TRBV28 and TRBJ1-1, is DVKVTQSSRYLVKRTGEKVFLECVQDMDHENMFWYRQDPGLGLRLIYFSYDVKMKEKGDIPEGYSVSREKKERFSLILESASTNQTSMYLCASRDTEAFFGQGTRLTVV.

As for this clone: The junction and the germline gene differ at one end; a read error may be behind it. This chain uses TRBV7-2 with TRBJ1-2; D not certain. This CDR3 comprises 11 residues. Germline V gene sequence: CDR1 SGHTA, CDR2 FQGNSA. Here the CDR3 reads CASSLTGRMNF. CDR3 DNA sequence: TGTGCCAGCAGCTTAACTGGCAGGATGAACTTC.

The chain joins TRBV7-3 to TRBJ2-1; 9 bases line up with TRBD2. Germline lookup yields CDR1 SGHTA and CDR2 FQGTGA. This CDR3 is 16 amino acids long. V shed 2 bases and J 10 bases; nucleotides not matched to a gene: 12. CDR3 region: CASSLGPSGVHREQFF. CDR3 DNA: TGTGCCAGCAGCTTAGGTCCTAGCGGGGTCCACCGGGAGCAGTTCTTC. Supplemented by reference TRBV7-3 and TRBJ2-1, the full variable domain reads GAGVSQTPSNKVTEKGKYVELRCDPISGHTALYWYRQSLGQGPEFLIYFQGTGAADDSGLPNDRFFAVRPEGSVSTLKIQRTERGDSAVYLCASSLGPSGVHREQFFGPGTRLTVL.

V gene TRBV7-2 combines with J gene TRBJ2-7; D not certain. Germline V CDR1 and CDR2: SGHTA, FQGNSA. The CDR3 runs to 13 residues. Trimming left V 5 bases short and J 2 bases short, with 10 bases between. Here the CDR3 DNA reads TGTGCCAGCAGCATCCTTGGGGCCTACGAGCAGTACTTC. This sequence encodes CASSILGAYEQYF.

In this sample, this clone turned up a few times. The V gene is TRBV19, the J gene TRBJ2-6; TRBD2 matches 7 bases. Per the germline V gene, CDR1 is LNHDA and CDR2 is SQIVND (reference sequence). V shed 5 bases, J shed 0 bases, and the junction held 4 bases outside the gene matches. This CDR3 contains 16 residues. The CDR3 bases are TGTGCCAGTAGTGGGGGGGACTCCTCTGGGGCCAACGTCCTGACTTTC. Its protein product is CASSGGDSSGANVLTF.

V usage is TRBV5-6 and J usage is TRBJ2-7; D unresolved. Germline V gene lookup returns CDR1 SGHDT and CDR2 YYEEEE. The germline V and J ends were trimmed by 2 bases and 2 bases, with 11 bases remaining between them. This CDR3 spans 14 amino acids. In DNA form, the CDR3 reads TGTGCCAGCAGCTTCGGCCTCCAGACCTACGAGCAGTACTTC. Protein: CASSFGLQTYEQYF.

The chain employs TRBV11-2 and TRBJ2-7; possible D gene TRBD2, 5 bases. CDR3 length: 15 residues. Trimming removed 2 bases at V and 2 bases at J, with 13 bases between. Per the germline V gene, CDR1 is SGHAT and CDR2 is FQNNGV. The CDR3 DNA reads as TGTGCCAGCAGCTTAATTGCGGGTGTAGCCTACGAGCAGTACTTC. Its translation: CASSLIAGVAYEQYF.

The chain is built from TRBV7-9 and TRBJ2-1; no clear D. CDR1 is SEHNR, CDR2 FQNEAQ, per germline (reference sequence). This CDR3 spans 13 amino acids. V lost 5 bases, J lost 6 bases, and 11 bases lay in between. The CDR3 region is CASSHDLGNEQFF. CDR3 bases: TGTGCCAGCAGCCATGACCTGGGCAATGAGCAGTTCTTC.

The chain combines TRBV25-1 with TRBJ1-1; tentatively, D is TRBD1 (5 bases). Germline V CDR1 and CDR2: MGHDK, SYGVNS. The CDR3 runs 12 residues. Trimming left V 6 bases short and J 5 bases short, with 10 bases between. The CDR3 nucleotides are TGTGCCAGCAGAAGGGGAGGGACTGAAGCTTTCTTT. The encoded protein is CASRRGGTEAFF.

The CDR3 nucleotides read TGTGCCAGCAGTCTAAGGGGACTAGCGGGAACACCTCCCTACGAGCAGTACTTC. Translating gives CASSLRGLAGTPPYEQYF. The chain is built from TRBV27 and TRBJ2-7, with TRBD2 identical over 13 bases. Trimming cost V 5 bases and J 2 bases; bases outside gene matches: 12. Germline CDR1 reads MNHEY; CDR2 reads SMNVEV (reference sequence). CDR3 length equals 18 residues.